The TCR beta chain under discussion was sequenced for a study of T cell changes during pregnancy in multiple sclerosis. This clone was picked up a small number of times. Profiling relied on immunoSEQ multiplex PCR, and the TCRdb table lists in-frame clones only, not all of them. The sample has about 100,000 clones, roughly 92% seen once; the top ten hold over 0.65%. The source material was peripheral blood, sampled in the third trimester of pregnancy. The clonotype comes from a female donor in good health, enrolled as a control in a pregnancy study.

The CDR3 region has the DNA TGTGCCAGCAGCTCGTACCAAGAGACCCAGTACTTC. It specifies CASSSYQETQYF. This chain links TRBV7-6 with TRBJ2-5; D remains unclear. From germline, CDR1 is SGHVS and CDR2 FNYEAQ. The ends were cut back, 4 bases at V and 0 bases at J, with 3 bases in the middle. The CDR3 contains 12 residues.